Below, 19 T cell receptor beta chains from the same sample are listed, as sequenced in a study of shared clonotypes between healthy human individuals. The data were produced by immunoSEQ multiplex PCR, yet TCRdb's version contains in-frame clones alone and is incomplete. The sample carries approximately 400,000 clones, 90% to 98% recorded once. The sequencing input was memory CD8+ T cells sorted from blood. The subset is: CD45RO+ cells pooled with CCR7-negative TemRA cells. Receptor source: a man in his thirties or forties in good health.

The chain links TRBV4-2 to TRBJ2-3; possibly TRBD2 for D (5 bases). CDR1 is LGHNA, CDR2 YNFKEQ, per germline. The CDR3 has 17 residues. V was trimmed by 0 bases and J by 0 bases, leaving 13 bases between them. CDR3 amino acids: CASSQDRLPTSTDTQYF. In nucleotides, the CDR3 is TGTGCCAGCAGCCAAGACCGACTACCCACTAGCACAGATACGCAGTATTTT.

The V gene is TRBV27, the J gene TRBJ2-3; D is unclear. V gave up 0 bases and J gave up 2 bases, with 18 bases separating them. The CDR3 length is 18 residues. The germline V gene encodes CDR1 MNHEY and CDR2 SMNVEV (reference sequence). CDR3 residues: CASSLSTRAARYTDTQYF. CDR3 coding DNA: TGTGCCAGCAGTTTATCCACTCGGGCCGCGCGATACACAGATACGCAGTATTTT.

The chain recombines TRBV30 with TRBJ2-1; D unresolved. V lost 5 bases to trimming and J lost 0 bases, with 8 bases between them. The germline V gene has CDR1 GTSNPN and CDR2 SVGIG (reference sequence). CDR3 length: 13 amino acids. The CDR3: CAWSWTSYNEQFF. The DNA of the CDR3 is TGTGCCTGGTCTTGGACCTCCTACAATGAGCAGTTCTTC.

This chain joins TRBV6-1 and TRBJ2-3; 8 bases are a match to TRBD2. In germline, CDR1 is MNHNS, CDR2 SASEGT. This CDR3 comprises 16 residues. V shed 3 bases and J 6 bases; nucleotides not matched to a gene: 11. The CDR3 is CASSDRGLGFRDTQYF. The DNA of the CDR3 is TGTGCCAGCAGTGATCGGGGACTAGGGTTTCGGGATACGCAGTATTTT.

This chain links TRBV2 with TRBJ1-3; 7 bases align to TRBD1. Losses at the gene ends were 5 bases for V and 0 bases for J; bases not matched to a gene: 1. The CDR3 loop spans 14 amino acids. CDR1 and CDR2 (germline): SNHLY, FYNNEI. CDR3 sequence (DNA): TGTGCCAGCAGTACAGGGGACTCTGGAAACACCATATATTTT. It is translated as CASSTGDSGNTIYF.

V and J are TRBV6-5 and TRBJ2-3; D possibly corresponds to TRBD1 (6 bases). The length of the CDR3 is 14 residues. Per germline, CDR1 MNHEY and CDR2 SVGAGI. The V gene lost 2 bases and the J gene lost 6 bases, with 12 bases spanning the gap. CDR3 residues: CASSYAQGMDTQYF. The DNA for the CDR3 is TGTGCCAGCAGTTACGCGCAGGGGATGGATACGCAGTATTTT.

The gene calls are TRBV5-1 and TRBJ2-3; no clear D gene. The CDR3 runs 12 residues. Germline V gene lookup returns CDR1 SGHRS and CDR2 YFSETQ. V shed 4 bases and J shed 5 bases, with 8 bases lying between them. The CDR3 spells CASSPTVDTQYF. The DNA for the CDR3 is TGCGCCAGCAGCCCCACGGTAGATACGCAGTATTTT.

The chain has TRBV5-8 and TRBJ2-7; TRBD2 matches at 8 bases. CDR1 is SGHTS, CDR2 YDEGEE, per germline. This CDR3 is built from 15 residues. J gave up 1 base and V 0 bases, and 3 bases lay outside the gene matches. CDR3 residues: CASSLGGTSSYEQYF. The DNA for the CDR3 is TGTGCCAGCAGCTTGGGTGGGACTAGTTCCTACGAGCAGTACTTC.

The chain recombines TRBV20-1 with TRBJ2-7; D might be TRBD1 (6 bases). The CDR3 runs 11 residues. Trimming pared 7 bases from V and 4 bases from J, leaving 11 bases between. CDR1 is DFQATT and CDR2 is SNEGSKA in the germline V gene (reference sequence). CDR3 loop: CSGIQGYEQYF. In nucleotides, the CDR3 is TGCAGTGGGATACAGGGTTACGAGCAGTACTTC.

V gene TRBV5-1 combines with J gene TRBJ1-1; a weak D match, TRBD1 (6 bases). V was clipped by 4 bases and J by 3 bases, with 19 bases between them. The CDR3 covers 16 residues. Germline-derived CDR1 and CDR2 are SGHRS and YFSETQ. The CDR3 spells CASSTDSGWGYTEAFF. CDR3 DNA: TGCGCCAGCAGCACGGACAGCGGGTGGGGGTACACTGAAGCTTTCTTT.

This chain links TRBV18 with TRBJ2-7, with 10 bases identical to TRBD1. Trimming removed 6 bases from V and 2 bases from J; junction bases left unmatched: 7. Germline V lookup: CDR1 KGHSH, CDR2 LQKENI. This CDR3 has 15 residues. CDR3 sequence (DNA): TGTGCCAGCTCCTCGGGACAGGGGTTCGCCTACGAGCAGTACTTC. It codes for CASSSGQGFAYEQYF.

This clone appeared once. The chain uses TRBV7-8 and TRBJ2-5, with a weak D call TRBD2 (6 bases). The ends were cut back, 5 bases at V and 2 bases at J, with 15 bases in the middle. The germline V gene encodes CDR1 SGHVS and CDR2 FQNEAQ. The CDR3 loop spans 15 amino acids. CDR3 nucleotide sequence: TGTGCCAGCAGCGGCGGCCGGGACTCTCAAGAGACCCAGTACTTC. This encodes CASSGGRDSQETQYF.

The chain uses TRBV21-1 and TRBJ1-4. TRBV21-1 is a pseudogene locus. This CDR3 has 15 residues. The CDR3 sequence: CASSKMGTPFEKLFF. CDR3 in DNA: TGTGCCAGCAGCAAAATGGGGACCCCTTTTGAAAAACTGTTTTTT.

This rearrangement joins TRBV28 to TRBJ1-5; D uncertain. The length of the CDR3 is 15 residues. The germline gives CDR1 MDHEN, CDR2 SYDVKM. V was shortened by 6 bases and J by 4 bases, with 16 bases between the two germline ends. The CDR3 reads CASSQPSVGNQPQHF. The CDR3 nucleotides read TGTGCCAGCAGCCAACCCTCGGTAGGAAATCAGCCCCAGCATTTT.

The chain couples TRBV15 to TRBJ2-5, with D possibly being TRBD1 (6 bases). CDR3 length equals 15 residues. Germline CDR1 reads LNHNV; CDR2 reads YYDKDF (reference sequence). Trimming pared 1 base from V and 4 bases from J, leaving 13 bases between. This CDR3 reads CATSRGYQGRETQYF. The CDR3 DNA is TGTGCCACCAGCAGAGGTTATCAGGGGCGAGAGACCCAGTACTTC.

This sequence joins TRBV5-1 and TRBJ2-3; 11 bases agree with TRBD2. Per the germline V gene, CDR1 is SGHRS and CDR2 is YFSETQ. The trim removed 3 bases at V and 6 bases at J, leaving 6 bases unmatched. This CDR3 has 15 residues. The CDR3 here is CASSSTSGIADTQYF. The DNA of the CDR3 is TGCGCCAGCAGCTCGACTAGCGGGATAGCGGATACGCAGTATTTT.

CDR3 amino acids: CASSPASSGTSEQYF. CDR3 DNA: TGTGCCAGCAGCCCAGCCTCTAGCGGGACTTCCGAGCAGTACTTC. The genes are TRBV7-8 and TRBJ2-7; 9 bases are shared with TRBD2. J lost 6 bases, V lost 5 bases, and 11 bases had no gene match. There are 15 residues in the CDR3. In germline, CDR1 is SGHVS, CDR2 FQNEAQ.

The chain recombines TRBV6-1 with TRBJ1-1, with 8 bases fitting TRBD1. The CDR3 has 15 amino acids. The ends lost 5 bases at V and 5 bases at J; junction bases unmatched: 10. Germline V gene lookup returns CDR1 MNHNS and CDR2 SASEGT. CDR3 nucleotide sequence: TGTGCCAGCAGTCCCTCATCAGGGGGCAGGACTGAAGCTTTCTTT. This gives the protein CASSPSSGGRTEAFF.

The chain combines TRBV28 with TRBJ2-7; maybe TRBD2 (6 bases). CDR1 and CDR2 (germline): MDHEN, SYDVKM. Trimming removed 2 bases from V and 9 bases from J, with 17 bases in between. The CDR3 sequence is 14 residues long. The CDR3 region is CASSLTGTWDAQYF. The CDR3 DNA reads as TGTGCCAGCAGTTTAACCGGGACTTGGGATGCGCAGTACTTC.